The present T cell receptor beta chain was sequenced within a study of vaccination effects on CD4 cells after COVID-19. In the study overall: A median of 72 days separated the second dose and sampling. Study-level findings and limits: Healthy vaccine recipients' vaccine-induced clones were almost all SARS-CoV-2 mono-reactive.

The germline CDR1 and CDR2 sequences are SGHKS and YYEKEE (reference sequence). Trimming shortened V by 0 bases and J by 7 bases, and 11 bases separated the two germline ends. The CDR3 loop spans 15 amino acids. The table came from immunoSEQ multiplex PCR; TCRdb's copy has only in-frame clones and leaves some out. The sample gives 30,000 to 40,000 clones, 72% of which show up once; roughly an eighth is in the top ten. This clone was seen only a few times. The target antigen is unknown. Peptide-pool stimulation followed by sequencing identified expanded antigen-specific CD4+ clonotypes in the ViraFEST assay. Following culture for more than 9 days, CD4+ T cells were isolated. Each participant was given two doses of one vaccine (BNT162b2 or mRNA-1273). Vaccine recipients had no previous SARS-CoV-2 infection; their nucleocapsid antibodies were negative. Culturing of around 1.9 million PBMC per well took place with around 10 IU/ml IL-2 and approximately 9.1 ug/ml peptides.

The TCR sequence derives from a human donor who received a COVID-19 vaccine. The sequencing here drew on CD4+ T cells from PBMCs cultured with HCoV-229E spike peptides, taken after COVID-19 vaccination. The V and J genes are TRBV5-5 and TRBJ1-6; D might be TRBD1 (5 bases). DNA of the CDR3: TGTGCCAGCAGCTTGGAAGGGGTTACGAATTCACCCCTCCACTTT. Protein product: CASSLEGVTNSPLHF.